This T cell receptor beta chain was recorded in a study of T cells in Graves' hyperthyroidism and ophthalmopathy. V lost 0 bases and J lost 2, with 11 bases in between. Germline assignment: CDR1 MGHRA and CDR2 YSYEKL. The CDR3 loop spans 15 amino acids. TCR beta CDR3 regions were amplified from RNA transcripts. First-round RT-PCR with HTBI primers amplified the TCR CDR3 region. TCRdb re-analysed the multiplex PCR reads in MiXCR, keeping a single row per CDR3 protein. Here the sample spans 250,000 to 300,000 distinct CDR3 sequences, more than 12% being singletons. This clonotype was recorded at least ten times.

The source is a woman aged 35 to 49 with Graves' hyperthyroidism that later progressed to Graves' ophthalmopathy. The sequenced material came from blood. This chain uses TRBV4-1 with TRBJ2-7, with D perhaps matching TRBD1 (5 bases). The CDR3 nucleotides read TGCGCCAGCAGCCAAGAAGGGGCAGGTACCTACGAGCAGTACTTC. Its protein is CASSQEGAGTYEQYF.